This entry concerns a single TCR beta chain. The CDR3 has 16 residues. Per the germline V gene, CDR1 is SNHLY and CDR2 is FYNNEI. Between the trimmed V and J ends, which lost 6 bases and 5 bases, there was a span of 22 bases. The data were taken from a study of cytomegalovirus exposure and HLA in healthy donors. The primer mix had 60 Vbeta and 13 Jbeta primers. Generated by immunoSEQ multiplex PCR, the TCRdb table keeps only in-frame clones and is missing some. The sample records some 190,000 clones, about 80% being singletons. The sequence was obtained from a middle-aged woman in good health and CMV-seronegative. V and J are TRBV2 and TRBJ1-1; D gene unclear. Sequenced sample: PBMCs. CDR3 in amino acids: CASREGAERRRTEAFF. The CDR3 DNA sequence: TGTGCCAGCAGGGAGGGCGCCGAACGACGGAGGACTGAAGCTTTCTTT.